The T cell receptor beta chain under discussion was sequenced for a study of memory CD4+ T cells and cytomegalovirus serostatus. The sort gate was single viable CD3+CD4+CD8-CD45RO+ cells for memory CD4+ T cells. CMV serostatus came from serum IgG against pp150, pp28, p38, p52. On this clone: Its antigen is as yet unknown.

The germline CDR1 and CDR2 sequences are SGHDN and FVKESK. This CDR3 is 14 amino acids long. The V and J ends lost 4 bases and 1 base respectively, with 10 bases between them. TCRdb's copy holds only in-frame clones and misses some; the assay was immunoSEQ multiplex PCR. The data contain about 38,000 clones, 79% of them singletons. Study conclusions and caveats: CD4+ memory repertoires contained about 40% of the roughly 160 reported CMV TCRbeta sequences.

The sample consisted of memory CD4+ T cells from blood. This TCR was sampled from an adult in good health and CMV-seropositive. The V call is TRBV14, the J call TRBJ1-1; a possible D gene is TRBD1 (5 bases). The CDR3 protein is CASSPGLPNTEAFF. In DNA form, the CDR3 reads TGTGCCAGCAGCCCGGGACTGCCGAACACTGAAGCTTTCTTT.